This TCR beta chain stems from a study of T cell clonotyping in hematopoietic cell transplantation. Study findings and constraints: Recipient TCR diversity dropped after transplant; expanded clonotypes rose from day 30 to 180. At the given depth, recipient repertoires were over 95% de novo clonotypes.

As to time point: recipient sample about 28 days before transplant, after cytoreduction. Measured with immunoSEQ multiplex PCR; TCRdb has only the in-frame clones, and not every one. This table has about 36,000 clones, 95% appearing once. Points on this clone: The antigen remains unidentified.

CDR3 size: 15 residues. The V gene end was trimmed by 2 bases and the J gene end by 5 bases; junction bases not matched to a gene: 7. Germline CDR1 and CDR2: SGHAT and FQNNGV. This TCR derives from a man aged 35-49 years with chronic myeloid leukemia. Some clones in this sample may be carry-over from other donors' samples. The chain uses TRBV11-2 and TRBJ2-7; TRBD1 matches at 9 bases. The sequences come from peripheral blood mononuclear cells, collected before stem cell transplant. This CDR3 reads CASSLSGQGNHEQYF. CDR3 sequence (DNA): TGTGCCAGCAGCTTATCGGGACAGGGAAACCACGAGCAGTACTTC.